A single sample is the source of the 13 T cell receptor beta chains below, sequenced in a study of HIV-infected patients and healthy controls. The repertoire came from unfractionated whole blood and reflected all unsorted peripheral T cells. Around 0.5 ug RNA was reverse transcribed with alpha and beta constant-region primers. Using multiplexing indices, alpha and beta chain libraries were generated apart by chain-specific third strand synthesis. TCRdb used MiXCR to reprocess the 5' RACE reads, holding one entry per CDR3 protein. The sample holds around 8,800 distinct CDR3 sequences, roughly 7.7% seen once. Sample: blood, taken before antiretroviral therapy. Source of these receptors: an adult with HIV infection.

This clonotype was counted many times. This chain joins TRBV12-3 or TRBV12-4 and TRBJ1-2; unclear D gene. This CDR3 has 12 residues. V dropped 4 bases and J dropped 8 bases, with 11 bases sitting between them. This chain's CDR3 is CASSSWTYGYTF. The CDR3 DNA is TGTGCCAGCAGTTCCTGGACCTACGGCTACACCTTC.

This clonotype has just a few counts. The V call is TRBV5-1, the J call TRBJ2-6; 7 positions match TRBD1. The CDR3 runs to 17 residues. Losses at the gene ends were 0 bases for V and 0 bases for J; bases not matched to a gene: 3. Germline lookup yields CDR1 SGHRS and CDR2 YFSETQ. The CDR3 DNA sequence: TGCGCCAGCAGCTTGGCGACAGGGACCTCTGGGGCCAACGTCCTGACTTTC. It encodes CASSLATGTSGANVLTF.

The sample holds many counts of this clonotype. This chain uses TRBV11-1 with TRBJ1-1, with D possibly TRBD1 on 5 matching bases. This CDR3 is 14 amino acids long. Germline CDR1 reads SGHAT; CDR2 reads FQDESV (reference sequence). V dropped 5 bases and J dropped 0 bases, with 10 bases sitting between them. CDR3 sequence reads: CASSKGRMNTEAFF. The CDR3 DNA reads as TGTGCCAGCAGCAAGGGACGGATGAACACTGAAGCTTTCTTT. The variable domain in full, completed from reference TRBV11-1 and TRBJ1-1, reads EAEVAQSPRYKITEKSQAVAFWCDPISGHATLYWYRQILGQGPELLVQFQDESVVDDSQLPKDRFSAERLKGVDSTLKIQPAELGDSAMYLCASSKGRMNTEAFFGQGTRLTVV.

This clonotype showed up just a few times. The chain joins TRBV6-5 to TRBJ2-1, with D uncertain. The CDR3 totals 14 residues. The V end lost 2 bases, the J end lost 5 bases, and 10 bases lay between the germline ends. The germline V gene encodes CDR1 MNHEY and CDR2 SVGAGI. CDR3 in DNA: TGTGCCAGCAGTTACCAAGATCCAAACAATGAGCAGTTCTTC. Amino acids: CASSYQDPNNEQFF.

The sample holds many counts of this clonotype. V and J are TRBV7-2 and TRBJ1-6; 7 bases agree with TRBD1. The germline gives CDR1 SGHTA, CDR2 FQGNSA. Trimming cost V 5 bases and J 7 bases; bases outside gene matches: 8. The CDR3 totals 15 residues. Here the CDR3 reads CASSTRTGENSPLHF. The CDR3 DNA reads as TGTGCCAGCAGCACCAGGACAGGAGAAAATTCACCCCTCCACTTT.

This clonotype was seen a few times. This chain links TRBV7-8 with TRBJ2-7; unclear D gene. V shed 4 bases and J shed 5 bases, with 9 bases lying between them. Germline V gene data show CDR1 as SGHVS and CDR2 as FQNEAQ. The CDR3 spans 12 residues. The CDR3 loop reads CASSSWSNEQYF. The CDR3, as DNA: TGTGCCAGCAGCTCGTGGTCGAACGAGCAGTACTTC. The whole variable domain, remainder taken from reference TRBV7-8 and TRBJ2-7, is GAGVSQSPRYKVAKRGQDVALRCDPISGHVSLFWYQQALGQGPEFLTYFQNEAQLDKSGLPSDRFFAERPEGSVSTLKIQRTQQEDSAVYLCASSSWSNEQYFGPGTRLTVT.

There are many counts of this clonotype. This chain joins TRBV3-1 and TRBJ1-6; D is undetermined. The V end was cut by 5 bases, the J end by 7 bases, with 6 bases between. Germline V gene sequence: CDR1 LGHDT, CDR2 YNNKEL (reference sequence). This CDR3 spans 12 amino acids. The CDR3 sequence is CASSGVNSPLHF. The CDR3 nucleotides are TGTGCCAGCAGCGGTGTAAATTCACCCCTCCACTTT.

The chain links TRBV27 to TRBJ1-5; 7 bases align to TRBD1. The CDR3 totals 15 residues. Germline assignment: CDR1 MNHEY and CDR2 SMNVEV (reference sequence). The ends lost 0 bases at V and 2 bases at J; junction bases unmatched: 1. The CDR3 loop is CASSLSGGGNQPQHF. The CDR3 nucleotides read TGTGCCAGCAGTTTATCAGGGGGCGGCAATCAGCCCCAGCATTTT.

This clonotype has a count of ten or more. V and J are TRBV20-1 and TRBJ2-1, with TRBD1 matching over 7 bases. CDR3 length: 15 amino acids. V shed 5 bases and J 3 bases; nucleotides not matched to a gene: 10. Germline V gives CDR1 DFQATT, CDR2 SNEGSKA (reference sequence). CDR3 nucleotide sequence: TGCAGTGCTCCTGGCGGGCAGGGGGACTACAATGAGCAGTTCTTC. Translated, it gives CSAPGGQGDYNEQFF.

This clonotype was found many times. This chain joins TRBV19 and TRBJ1-1, with 7 bases that match TRBD1. Trimming took 5 bases from V and 1 from J; bases not matched to a gene: 4. The CDR3 totals 14 residues. Germline V lookup: CDR1 LNHDA, CDR2 SQIVND (reference sequence). CDR3 in amino acids: CASSPYRGNTEAFF. The CDR3 coding sequence is TGTGCCAGTAGTCCCTACAGGGGGAACACTGAAGCTTTCTTT.

This clonotype came up many times. The chain has TRBV2 and TRBJ2-1, with 9 bases lining up with TRBD2. Looked up from germline, CDR1 is SNHLY and CDR2 is FYNNEI. V gave up 1 base and J gave up 6 bases; unmatched junction bases: 4. CDR3 length: 15 amino acids. CDR3 nucleotides: TGTGCCAGCAGTGAAGACAGCGGGGGGACCAATGAGCAGTTCTTC. The encoded protein is CASSEDSGGTNEQFF.

This clonotype was detected many times. The CDR3 loop is CASSPSQGIDEQYF. As DNA, the CDR3 is TGTGCCAGCTCACCATCACAGGGGATCGACGAGCAGTACTTC. The V and J genes are TRBV18 and TRBJ2-7; 7 bases map to TRBD1. The germline gives CDR1 KGHSH, CDR2 LQKENI. V shed 2 bases, J shed 5 bases, and the junction held 6 bases outside the gene matches. CDR3 size: 14 residues.

Ten or more counts support this clonotype. The chain couples TRBV4-2 to TRBJ1-3, with no clear D. This CDR3 is built from 17 residues. The V and J ends lost 0 bases and 4 bases respectively, with 16 bases between them. Germline values: CDR1 LGHNA, CDR2 YNFKEQ. This CDR3 reads CASSQEGSGFSGNTIYF. In DNA, the CDR3 is TGTGCCAGCAGCCAAGAAGGGTCTGGGTTTTCAGGAAACACCATATATTTT.